The rows below give T cell receptor beta chains drawn from one sample of a study of early T cells in non-severe SARS-CoV-2 infection. TCRdb re-analysed the 5' RACE reads in MiXCR, keeping a single row per CDR3 protein. The table lists approximately 83,000 distinct CDR3 sequences, over 13% of them singletons. Sequenced sample: whole blood. The receptors here all came from an adult who was a healthcare worker with PCR-confirmed SARS-CoV-2 infection or an uninfected control (not recorded which). Each CDR3 is given with its conserved first and last residue. The order of the fields is D gene, V gene, J gene, clone size, CDR3 protein, CDR3 DNA. D genes are given only for firm matches. The size of a clone is reported for some rows only, either as once, few or many, or as a class for expanded clones.

.	TRBV28	TRBJ2-7	.	CASRTGLYEQYF	TGTGCCAGCAGAACAGGGCTCTACGAGCAGTACTTC
TRBD2	TRBV29-1	TRBJ2-3	few	CSAERGGWNTQYF	TGCAGCGCCGAGCGGGGGGGCTGGAATACGCAGTATTTT
.	TRBV29-1	TRBJ2-3	.	CSVDSTSTDTQYF	TGCAGCGTTGACAGTACTAGCACAGATACGCAGTATTTT
.	TRBV18	TRBJ2-7	.	CASSEGYEQYF	TGTGCCAGCTCCGAGGGCTACGAGCAGTACTTC
.	TRBV18	TRBJ1-6	.	CASSPPRGNYNSPLHF	TGTGCCAGCTCGCCCCCCCGGGGTAATTATAATTCACCCCTCCACTTT
.	TRBV5-1	TRBJ2-3	.	CASSIQGLSLGADTQYF	TGCGCCAGCAGTATCCAGGGTTTAAGTTTAGGGGCAGATACGCAGTATTTT
.	TRBV6-6	TRBJ1-6	few	CASTPRESSPLHF	TGTGCCAGCACCCCCAGGGAGTCTTCACCCCTCCACTTT
.	TRBV4-1	TRBJ1-1	many	CASSQEASGIKAFF	TGCGCCAGCAGCCAAGAAGCTTCCGGCATCAAAGCTTTCTTT
.	TRBV5-1	TRBJ2-3	many	CASSLVGSADTQYF	TGCGCCAGCAGCTTGGTCGGGTCCGCAGATACGCAGTATTTT
.	TRBV29-1	TRBJ2-5	.	CSGRGSQETQYF	TGCAGCGGTAGGGGGTCCCAAGAGACCCAGTACTTC
.	TRBV11-2	TRBJ2-7	.	CASSSPLTGAYEQYF	TGTGCCAGCAGCTCACCCCTGACAGGAGCCTACGAGCAGTACTTC
.	TRBV2	TRBJ1-1	.	CASDYGTEAFF	TGTGCCAGCGACTACGGCACTGAAGCTTTCTTT
TRBD2	TRBV4-1	TRBJ2-5	few	CASSQVPGGETQYF	TGCGCCAGCAGCCAAGTCCCGGGGGGAGAGACCCAGTACTTC
.	TRBV4-1	TRBJ2-3	few	CASKGDTDTQYF	TGCGCCAGCAAGGGGGACACAGATACGCAGTATTTT
.	TRBV19	TRBJ2-7	few	CASSMGGRHSYEQYF	TGTGCCAGTAGTATGGGAGGAAGACACTCCTACGAGCAGTACTTC
.	TRBV3-1	TRBJ1-1	many	CASSHSTRRNTEVFF	TGTGCCAGCAGCCACTCCACCCGACGGAACACTGAAGTTTTCTTT
TRBD1	TRBV29-1	TRBJ2-7	.	CSVADRVGEQYF	TGCAGCGTTGCGGACAGGGTTGGCGAGCAGTACTTC
.	TRBV10-3	TRBJ2-7	many	CAIRLTGTYEQYF	TGTGCCATCAGGCTGACAGGGACTTACGAGCAGTACTTC
.	TRBV29-1	TRBJ1-1	.	CSVDLGVRNTEAFF	TGCAGCGTCGATTTAGGGGTTAGGAACACTGAAGCTTTCTTT
.	TRBV5-1	TRBJ2-3	many	CASSTGADTQYF	TGCGCCAGCTCAACGGGGGCAGATACGCAGTATTTT
TRBD2	TRBV7-2	TRBJ2-1	few	CASSLFGGLSGGYNEQFF	TGTGCCAGCAGCTTGTTTGGGGGACTTAGCGGGGGCTACAATGAGCAGTTCTTC
.	TRBV6-2/TRBV6-3	TRBJ1-3	many	CASRGATGNTIYF	TGTGCCAGCCGGGGAGCCACTGGAAACACCATATATTTT
.	TRBV5-1	TRBJ2-1	many	CASSLEPVGGREFF	TGCGCCAGCAGCTTGGAGCCCGTAGGGGGGAGGGAGTTCTTC
TRBD2	TRBV29-1	TRBJ2-7	few	CSVALAGGLMIDEQYF	TGCAGCGTTGCATTAGCGGGAGGGCTAATGATCGACGAGCAGTACTTC
.	TRBV6-5	TRBJ2-1	.	CASSRDYGLNNEQFF	TGTGCCAGCAGCCGTGATTACGGATTAAACAATGAGCAGTTCTTC
.	TRBV10-3	TRBJ2-7	many	CAISDSAYEQYF	TGTGCCATCAGCGACTCCGCCTACGAGCAGTACTTC
.	TRBV11-2	TRBJ1-4	many	CASSLLARNEKLFF	TGTGCCAGCAGCTTACTGGCCCGGAATGAAAAACTGTTTTTT
TRBD2	TRBV3-1	TRBJ2-7	.	CASSLPGGSGGPYEQYF	TGTGCCAGCAGCCTGCCTGGGGGTAGCGGGGGACCCTACGAGCAGTACTTC
TRBD2	TRBV30	TRBJ2-7	few	CAWSEGAGVHEQYF	TGTGCCTGGAGTGAGGGAGCGGGGGTACACGAGCAGTACTTC
.	TRBV20-1	TRBJ2-5	few	CSAAPGGRTTQYF	TGCAGTGCTGCCCCCGGGGGCCGGACGACCCAGTACTTC
.	TRBV27	TRBJ2-1	few	CASSHRGLNNEQFF	TGTGCCAGCAGTCACCGGGGCCTAAACAATGAGCAGTTCTTC
TRBD2	TRBV11-2	TRBJ2-3	few	CASSLHLAGATDTQYF	TGTGCCAGCAGCTTGCACCTAGCGGGAGCTACAGATACGCAGTATTTT
TRBD1	TRBV12-3/TRBV12-4	TRBJ1-4	many	CATGQGREKLFF	TGTGCCACGGGACAGGGACGGGAAAAACTGTTTTTT
.	TRBV9	TRBJ2-2	many	CASSVQGYTGELFF	TGTGCCAGCAGCGTACAGGGCTACACCGGGGAGCTGTTTTTT
.	TRBV6-6	TRBJ1-2	.	CASSYDYGYTF	TGTGCCAGCAGTTACGACTATGGCTACACCTTC
.	TRBV27	TRBJ2-1	few	CASSSNREMYNEQFF	TGTGCCAGCAGTTCCAACAGAGAGATGTACAATGAGCAGTTCTTC
.	TRBV5-6	TRBJ1-2	few	CASSLGSGSYGYTF	TGTGCCAGCAGCTTGGGGTCCGGAAGCTATGGCTACACCTTC
TRBD2	TRBV25-1	TRBJ2-5	many	CASSGLAGSQETQYF	TGTGCCAGCAGTGGTCTAGCGGGATCCCAAGAGACCCAGTACTTC
TRBD1	TRBV7-6	TRBJ1-2	many	CASSSHDRDYGYTF	TGTGCCAGCAGCTCTCACGACAGGGACTATGGCTACACCTTC
.	TRBV9	TRBJ2-2	.	CASSSWTVNTGELFF	TGTGCCAGCAGCTCCTGGACAGTGAACACCGGGGAGCTGTTTTTT
.	TRBV29-1	TRBJ2-3	.	CSMRGGLRTDTQYF	TGCAGCATGCGGGGCGGGCTCCGCACAGATACGCAGTATTTT
TRBD2	TRBV20-1	TRBJ2-1	many	CSASGLAGFYNEQFF	TGCAGTGCTTCGGGACTAGCGGGATTCTACAATGAGCAGTTCTTC
TRBD1	TRBV7-8	TRBJ1-4	few	CASSLGQEEKLFF	TGTGCCAGCAGCTTGGGACAGGAGGAAAAACTGTTTTTT
TRBD2	TRBV20-1	TRBJ2-3	many	CSAPGTSEADTQYF	TGCAGTGCTCCCGGGACTAGCGAAGCAGATACGCAGTATTTT
.	TRBV12-5	TRBJ2-1	.	CASGQLNNEQFF	TGTGCTAGTGGTCAATTAAACAATGAGCAGTTCTTC
.	TRBV12-3/TRBV12-4	TRBJ2-1	few	CASSSQTAYNEQFF	TGTGCCAGCAGTTCACAGACAGCCTACAATGAGCAGTTCTTC
.	TRBV29-1	TRBJ2-1	.	CSVTGGAYNERFF	TGCAGCGTCACCGGGGGTGCCTACAATGAGCGGTTCTTC
.	TRBV7-8	TRBJ1-1	few	CASSLGRGVNTEAFF	TGTGCCAGCAGCTTAGGAAGGGGGGTGAACACTGAAGCTTTCTTT
TRBD2	TRBV14	TRBJ2-1	.	CASSQRTSGLASEQFF	TGTGCCAGCAGCCAAAGAACTAGCGGGCTGGCGAGTGAGCAGTTCTTC
.	TRBV6-5	TRBJ1-2	.	CASAGGKNYGYTF	TGTGCCAGTGCCGGTGGCAAAAACTATGGCTACACCTTC
.	TRBV3-1	TRBJ1-1	many	CASSQGDRGTNTEAFF	TGTGCCAGCAGCCAGGGGGACCGGGGTACGAACACTGAAGCTTTCTTT
.	TRBV11-2	TRBJ2-7	few	CASSLGGGGPAYEQYF	TGTGCCAGCAGCTTAGGCGGCGGCGGGCCGGCCTACGAGCAGTACTTC
TRBD2	TRBV20-1	TRBJ2-7	.	CSARIEAGAIGYEQYF	TGCAGTGCTAGAATTGAAGCGGGAGCCATAGGATACGAGCAGTACTTC
TRBD1	TRBV6-1	TRBJ1-1	many	CASSGELAGGTEAFF	TGTGCCAGCAGTGGGGAACTAGCAGGGGGAACTGAAGCTTTCTTT
.	TRBV11-3	TRBJ2-5	many	CASSLGGSETQYF	TGTGCCAGCAGCTTAGGCGGGTCTGAGACCCAGTACTTC
.	TRBV3-1	TRBJ2-6	many	CASSQGWAGANVLTF	TGTGCCAGCAGCCAAGGCTGGGCTGGGGCCAACGTCCTGACTTTC
TRBD1	TRBV20-1	TRBJ1-2	.	CSARGAPGQGSYGYTF	TGCAGTGCTAGAGGAGCTCCGGGACAGGGTAGTTATGGCTACACCTTC